This is a list of T cell receptor beta chains from one sample in a study of PD-L1 blockade in urothelial cancer. Some clones are missing from TCRdb's copy, which holds only in-frame ones; the method was immunoSEQ multiplex PCR. Here the sample spans roughly 40,000 clones, roughly four fifths being singletons. The sequenced sample was PBMCs, obtained around atezolizumab (anti-PD-L1) treatment. The source is a man aged 65 to 85 with urothelial cancer. Each CDR3 is given without its conserved first and last residue. Some rows mark clone size as missing; the rest say once, few, many or name a class of expanded clone.

. TRBJ2-1 TRBV18 ASSRPLAGVDNEQF
. TRBJ1-1 TRBV19 ASSPLVDRVRAEAF
. TRBJ1-5 TRBV28 ASTLSGTGGFQPQH
. TRBJ1-3 TRBV19 ATLGRSRNTIY
. TRBJ2-7 TRBV2 ASRGLRVLYEQY
. TRBJ1-5 TRBV23-1 ASSDRGNDNSGGNQPQH
few TRBJ2-7 TRBV7-2 ASSLVLRDEQY
. TRBJ2-1 TRBV5-1 ASSSTVAGGFDEQF
. TRBJ2-1 TRBV19 ASMGDRGLFEQF
. TRBJ2-3 TRBV11-3 ASSIWDRGRTDTQY
. TRBJ2-7 TRBV6-5 ASSYKAGVSYEQY
few TRBJ1-5 TRBV4-1 ASSPLGAASNQPQH